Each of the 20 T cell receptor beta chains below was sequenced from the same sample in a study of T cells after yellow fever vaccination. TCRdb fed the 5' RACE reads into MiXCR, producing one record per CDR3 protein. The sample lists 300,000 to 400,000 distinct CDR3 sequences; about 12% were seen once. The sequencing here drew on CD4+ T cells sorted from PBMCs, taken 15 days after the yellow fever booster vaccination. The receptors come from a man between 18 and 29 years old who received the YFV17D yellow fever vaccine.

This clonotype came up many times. The CDR3 DNA sequence: TGTGCCAGCAGTTACAGGGGGCTTGGCACAGATACGCAGTATTTT. Translated: CASSYRGLGTDTQYF. The gene calls are TRBV6-6 and TRBJ2-3, with TRBD1 matching over 7 bases. Germline V CDR1 and CDR2: MNHNY, SVGAGI (reference sequence). Losses at the gene ends were 2 bases for V and 1 base for J; bases not matched to a gene: 3. This CDR3 spans 15 amino acids.

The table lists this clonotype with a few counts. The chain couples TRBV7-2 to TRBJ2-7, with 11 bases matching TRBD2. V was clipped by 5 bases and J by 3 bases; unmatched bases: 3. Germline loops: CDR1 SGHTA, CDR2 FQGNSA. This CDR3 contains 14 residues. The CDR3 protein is CASSLLAGGYEQYV. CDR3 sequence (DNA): TGTGCCAGCAGCCTGCTAGCGGGGGGCTACGAGCAGTACGTC.

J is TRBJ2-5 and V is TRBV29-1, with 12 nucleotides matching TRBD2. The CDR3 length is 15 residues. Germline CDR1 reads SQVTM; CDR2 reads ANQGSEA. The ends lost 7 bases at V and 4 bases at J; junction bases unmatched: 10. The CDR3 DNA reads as TGCAGCGCTGCACCTAGCGGGGGGGCCATAGAGACCCAGTACTTC. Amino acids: CSAAPSGGAIETQYF.

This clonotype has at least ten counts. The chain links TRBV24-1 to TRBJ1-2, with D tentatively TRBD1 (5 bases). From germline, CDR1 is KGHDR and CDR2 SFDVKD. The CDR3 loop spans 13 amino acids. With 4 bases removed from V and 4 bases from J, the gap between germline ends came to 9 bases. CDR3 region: CATSDGTGYGYTF. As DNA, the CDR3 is TGTGCCACCAGTGACGGTACAGGCTATGGCTACACCTTC.

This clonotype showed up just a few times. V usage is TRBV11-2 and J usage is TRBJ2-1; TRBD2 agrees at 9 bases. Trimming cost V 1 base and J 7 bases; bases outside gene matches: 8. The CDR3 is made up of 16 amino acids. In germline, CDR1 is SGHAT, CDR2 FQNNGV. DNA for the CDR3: TGTGCCAGCAGCTTAGGGGGCGGGGGGGCCCGAAATGAGCAGTTCTTC. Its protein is CASSLGGGGARNEQFF.

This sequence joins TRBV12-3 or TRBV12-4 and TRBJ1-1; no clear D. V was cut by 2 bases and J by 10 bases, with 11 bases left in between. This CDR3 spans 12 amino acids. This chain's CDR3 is CASSLYPPLAFF. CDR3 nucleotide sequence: TGTGCCAGCAGTTTATATCCCCCACTAGCTTTCTTT.

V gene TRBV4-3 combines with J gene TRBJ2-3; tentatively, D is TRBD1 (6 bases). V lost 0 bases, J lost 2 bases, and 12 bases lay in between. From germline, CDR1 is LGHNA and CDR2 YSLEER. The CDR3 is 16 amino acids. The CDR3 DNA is TGCGCCAGCAGCCAAGACAGGGGTCCCCTCACAGATACGCAGTATTTT. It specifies CASSQDRGPLTDTQYF.

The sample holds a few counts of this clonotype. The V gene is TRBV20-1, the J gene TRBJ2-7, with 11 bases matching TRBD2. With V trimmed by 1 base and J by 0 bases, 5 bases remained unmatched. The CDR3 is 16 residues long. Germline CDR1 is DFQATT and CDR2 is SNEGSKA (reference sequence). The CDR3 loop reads CSARAPLAGDSYEQYF. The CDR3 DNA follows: TGCAGTGCTAGAGCCCCACTAGCGGGGGACTCCTACGAGCAGTACTTC.

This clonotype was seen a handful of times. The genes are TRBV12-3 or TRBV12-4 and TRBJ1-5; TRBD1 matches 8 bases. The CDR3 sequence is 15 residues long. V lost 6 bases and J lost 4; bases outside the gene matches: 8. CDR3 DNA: TGTGCCAGCAGCGAAAGGACAGGGTTTAATCAGCCCCAGCATTTT. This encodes CASSERTGFNQPQHF.

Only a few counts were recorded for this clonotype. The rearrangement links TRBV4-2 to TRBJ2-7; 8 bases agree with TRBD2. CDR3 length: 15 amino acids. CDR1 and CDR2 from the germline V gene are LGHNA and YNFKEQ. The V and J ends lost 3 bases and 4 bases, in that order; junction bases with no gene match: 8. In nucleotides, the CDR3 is TGTGCCAGCAGCCAGGGTAGCGGGGCTATGTACGAGCAGTACTTC. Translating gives CASSQGSGAMYEQYF.

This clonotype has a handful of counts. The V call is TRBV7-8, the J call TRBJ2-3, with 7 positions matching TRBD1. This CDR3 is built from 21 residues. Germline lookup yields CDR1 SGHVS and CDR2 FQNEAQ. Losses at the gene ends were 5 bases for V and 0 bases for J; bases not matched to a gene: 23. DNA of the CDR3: TGTGCCAGCAGCAGGGCCCTGACAGGGAGACCATCGCAAACTAGCACAGATACGCAGTATTTT. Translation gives CASSRALTGRPSQTSTDTQYF.

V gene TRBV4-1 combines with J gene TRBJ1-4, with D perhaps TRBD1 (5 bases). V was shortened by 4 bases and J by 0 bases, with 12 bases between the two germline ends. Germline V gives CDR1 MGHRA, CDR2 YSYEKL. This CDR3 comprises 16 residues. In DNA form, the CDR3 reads TGCGCCAGCAGCCTTCGCTTGGGGGCAACTAATGAAAAACTGTTTTTT. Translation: CASSLRLGATNEKLFF.

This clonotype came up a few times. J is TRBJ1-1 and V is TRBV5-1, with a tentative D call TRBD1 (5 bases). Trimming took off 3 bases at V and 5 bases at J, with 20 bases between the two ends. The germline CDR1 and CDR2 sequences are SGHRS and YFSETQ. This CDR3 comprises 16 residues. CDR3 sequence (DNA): TGCGCCAGCAGCTCGCCCCGGGGCGGCGACTTGACTGAAGCTTTCTTT. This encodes CASSSPRGGDLTEAFF.

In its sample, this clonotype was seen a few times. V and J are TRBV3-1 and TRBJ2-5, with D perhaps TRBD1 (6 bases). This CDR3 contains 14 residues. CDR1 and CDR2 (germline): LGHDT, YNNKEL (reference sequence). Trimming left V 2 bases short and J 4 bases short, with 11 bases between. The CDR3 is CASSQSGTPETQYF. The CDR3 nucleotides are TGTGCCAGCAGCCAATCTGGGACACCAGAGACCCAGTACTTC.

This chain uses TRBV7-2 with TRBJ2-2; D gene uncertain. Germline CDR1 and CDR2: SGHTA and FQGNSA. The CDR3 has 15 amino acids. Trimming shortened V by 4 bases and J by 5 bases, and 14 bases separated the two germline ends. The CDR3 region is CASSSRIPRTGELFF. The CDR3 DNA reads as TGTGCCAGCAGCTCGAGAATTCCCCGAACCGGGGAGCTGTTTTTT.

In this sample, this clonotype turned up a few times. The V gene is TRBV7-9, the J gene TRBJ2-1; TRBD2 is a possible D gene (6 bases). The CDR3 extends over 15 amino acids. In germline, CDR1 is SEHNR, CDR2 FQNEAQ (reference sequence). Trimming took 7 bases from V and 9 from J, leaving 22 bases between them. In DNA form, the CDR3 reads TGTGCCAGCAAACCAGCCAGGGTCGGAGGGCGTGAGCAGTTCTTC. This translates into CASKPARVGGREQFF.

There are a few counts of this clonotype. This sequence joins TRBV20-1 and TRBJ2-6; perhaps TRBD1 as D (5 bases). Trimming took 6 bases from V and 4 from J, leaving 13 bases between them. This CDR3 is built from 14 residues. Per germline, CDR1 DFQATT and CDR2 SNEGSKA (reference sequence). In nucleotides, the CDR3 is TGCAGTGCAAGACAGTCGCTCGGGGCCAACGTCCTGACTTTC. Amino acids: CSARQSLGANVLTF.

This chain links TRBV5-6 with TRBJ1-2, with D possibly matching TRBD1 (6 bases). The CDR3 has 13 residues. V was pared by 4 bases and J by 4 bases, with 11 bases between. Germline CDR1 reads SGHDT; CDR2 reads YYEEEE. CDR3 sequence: CASSHREPYGYTF. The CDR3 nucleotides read TGTGCCAGCAGCCACAGGGAGCCCTATGGCTACACCTTC.

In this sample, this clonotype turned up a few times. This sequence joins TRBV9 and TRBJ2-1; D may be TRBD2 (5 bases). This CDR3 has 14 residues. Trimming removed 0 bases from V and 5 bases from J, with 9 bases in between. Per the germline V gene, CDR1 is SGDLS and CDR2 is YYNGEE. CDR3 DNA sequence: TGTGCCAGCAGCGTAGATCCCGGGGACAATGAGCAGTTCTTC. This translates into CASSVDPGDNEQFF.

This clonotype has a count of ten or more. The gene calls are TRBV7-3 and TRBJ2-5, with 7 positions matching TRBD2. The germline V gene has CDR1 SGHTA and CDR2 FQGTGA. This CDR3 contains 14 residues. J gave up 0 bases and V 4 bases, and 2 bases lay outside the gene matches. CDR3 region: CASSSGGYQETQYF. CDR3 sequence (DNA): TGTGCCAGCAGCTCCGGGGGGTACCAAGAGACCCAGTACTTC. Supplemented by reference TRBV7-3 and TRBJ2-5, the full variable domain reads GAGVSQTPSNKVTEKGKYVELRCDPISGHTALYWYRQSLGQGPEFLIYFQGTGAADDSGLPNDRFFAVRPEGSVSTLKIQRTERGDSAVYLCASSSGGYQETQYFGPGTRLLVL.